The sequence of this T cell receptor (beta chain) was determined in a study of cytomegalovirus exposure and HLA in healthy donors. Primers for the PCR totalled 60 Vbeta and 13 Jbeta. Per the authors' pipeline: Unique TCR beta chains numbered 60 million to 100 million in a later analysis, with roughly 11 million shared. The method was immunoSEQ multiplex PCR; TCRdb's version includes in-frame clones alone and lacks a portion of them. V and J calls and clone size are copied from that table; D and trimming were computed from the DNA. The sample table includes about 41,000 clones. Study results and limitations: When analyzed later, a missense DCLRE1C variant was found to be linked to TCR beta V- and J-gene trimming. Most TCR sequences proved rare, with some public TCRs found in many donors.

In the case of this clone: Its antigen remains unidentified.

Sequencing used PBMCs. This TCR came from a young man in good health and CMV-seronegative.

The CDR3 loop reads CASSRTPYEQYF. The CDR3 DNA follows: TGTGCCAGCAGTAGGACTCCCTACGAGCAGTACTTC. The chain is built from TRBV6-5 and TRBJ2-7; a weak D match, TRBD2 (5 bases). CDR1 and CDR2 (germline): MNHEY, SVGAGI. V lost 5 bases and J lost 2, with 7 bases in between. This CDR3 has 12 amino acids.